This T cell receptor beta chain was captured by sequencing in a study of OX40 agonist ivuxolimab in advanced cancers. The CDR3 contains 11 residues. Germline lookup yields CDR1 GTSNPN and CDR2 SVGIG (reference sequence). Trimming took off 0 bases at V and 7 bases at J, with 7 bases between the two ends. Method: immunoSEQ multiplex PCR; TCRdb's copy keeps in-frame clones and lacks some. This table has 65,000 to 90,000 clones, around 89% appearing once. The chain combines TRBV30 with TRBJ2-7; D gene uncertain. The TCR originated in an adult with an advanced solid tumor such as melanoma, head and neck, liver or kidney cancer. The source material was CD4+ or CD8+ T cells sorted from blood, sampled in a trial of the OX40 agonist ivuxolimab. The CDR3 DNA follows: TGTGCCTGGAGTGTACTCAGGGAGCAGTACTTC. It is translated as CAWSVLREQYF.